The clone carrying this TCR beta chain was counted a few times. TCRdb independently ran MiXCR on the RT-PCR reads; one entry per CDR3 protein. Here the sample spans 150,000 to 200,000 distinct CDR3 sequences, 41% being singletons. The record originates from a study of patients and donors after allogeneic stem cell transplantation. Germline V lookup: CDR1 SGHTA, CDR2 FQGNSA. The V end lost 1 base, the J end lost 7 bases, and 13 bases lay between the germline ends. The CDR3 length is 14 residues. The V call is TRBV7-2, the J call TRBJ1-2, with D possibly being TRBD1 (5 bases). The sequenced sample consisted of blood, either unsorted or a sorted T cell fraction (not recorded which). The TCR comes from a human donor who was either an allogeneic HSCT recipient or a stem cell or donor lymphocyte infusion donor (not recorded which). It is not recorded whose cells these are; they may come from a transplant donor. The CDR3 here is CASSLGQGGFGYTF. DNA of the CDR3: TGTGCCAGCAGCTTAGGGCAGGGAGGATTTGGCTACACCTTC.